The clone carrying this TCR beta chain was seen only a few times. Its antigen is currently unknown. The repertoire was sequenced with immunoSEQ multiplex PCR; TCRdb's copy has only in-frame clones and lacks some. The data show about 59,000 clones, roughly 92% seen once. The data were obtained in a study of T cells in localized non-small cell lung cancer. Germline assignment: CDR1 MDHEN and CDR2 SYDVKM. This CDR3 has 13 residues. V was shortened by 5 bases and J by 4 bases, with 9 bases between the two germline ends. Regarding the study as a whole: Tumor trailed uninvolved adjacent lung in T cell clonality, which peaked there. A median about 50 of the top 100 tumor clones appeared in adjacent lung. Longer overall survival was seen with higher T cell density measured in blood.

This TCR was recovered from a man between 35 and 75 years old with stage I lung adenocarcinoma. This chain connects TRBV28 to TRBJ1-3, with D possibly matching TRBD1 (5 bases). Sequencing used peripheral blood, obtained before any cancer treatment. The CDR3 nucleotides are TGTGCCAGCAGTCGAGGGGTCGGAAACACCATATATTTT. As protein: CASSRGVGNTIYF.